Presented here are 18 T cell receptor beta chains from one specimen sequenced in a study of monozygotic twins with cystic fibrosis. Clones were read by immunoSEQ multiplex PCR, and TCRdb kept only the in-frame ones, dropping some. The table lists about 14,000 clones, roughly 98% of them singletons, with approximately 0.4% in the top ten. The sequencing input was blood. These receptors all come from a girl aged 2-10 years with cystic fibrosis.

The chain is built from TRBV25-1 and TRBJ2-2, with TRBD1 matching over 8 bases. The V gene end was trimmed by 5 bases and the J gene end by 1 base; junction bases not matched to a gene: 3. The CDR3 is 15 residues long. The germline V gene encodes CDR1 MGHDK and CDR2 SYGVNS. The CDR3 here is CASSPDRGNTGELFF. The CDR3 DNA reads as TGTGCCAGCAGTCCTGACAGGGGGAACACCGGGGAGCTGTTTTTT.

This clone has only one observation. V is TRBV9 and J is TRBJ2-1; D gene unclear. This CDR3 comprises 14 residues. V dropped 3 bases and J dropped 3 bases, with 10 bases sitting between them. Germline CDR1 and CDR2: SGDLS and YYNGEE. The CDR3 sequence: CASSAEPGYNEQFF. The CDR3 DNA follows: TGTGCCAGCAGCGCCGAACCGGGCTACAATGAGCAGTTCTTC.

The chain recombines TRBV27 with TRBJ2-7, with 7 nucleotides matching TRBD2. In germline, CDR1 is MNHEY, CDR2 SMNVEV (reference sequence). The CDR3 length is 15 residues. V shed 1 base and J 6 bases; nucleotides not matched to a gene: 9. The CDR3 spells CASSLLAGVGREQYF. CDR3 in DNA: TGTGCCAGCAGTTTATTGGCGGGAGTTGGTCGCGAGCAGTACTTC.

The chain carries TRBV11-2 and TRBJ2-3; TRBD2 aligns across 8 bases. Germline V gene data show CDR1 as SGHAT and CDR2 as FQNNGV. V lost 1 base to trimming and J lost 6 bases; unmatched junction nucleotides: 3. The length of the CDR3 is 14 residues. The CDR3 loop is CASSLVAGYDTQYF. In nucleotides, the CDR3 is TGTGCCAGCAGCTTAGTAGCGGGATACGATACGCAGTATTTT.

The chain recombines TRBV19 with TRBJ1-1; D is unclear. V was shortened by 3 bases and J by 1 base, with 9 bases between the two germline ends. The CDR3 consists of 14 residues. Germline assignment: CDR1 LNHDA and CDR2 SQIVND (reference sequence). The DNA of the CDR3 is TGTGCCAGTAGTATGGACCTTTCGAACACTGAAGCTTTCTTT. Amino acids: CASSMDLSNTEAFF.

The chain couples TRBV12-5 to TRBJ2-3; tentatively, D is TRBD1 or TRBD2 (5 bases each). V gave up 4 bases and J gave up 1 base, with 9 bases separating them. The CDR3 is 14 residues long. Germline CDR1 is LGHNT and CDR2 is FRNRAP. CDR3 nucleotides: TGTGCTAGTGGTTCCGGGGACCGCACAGATACGCAGTATTTT. Translated, it gives CASGSGDRTDTQYF.

This chain connects TRBV6-5 to TRBJ2-7; D gene unclear. V lost 2 bases and J 7 bases, leaving 6 bases between the germline ends. The CDR3 loop spans 11 amino acids. Germline assignment: CDR1 MNHEY and CDR2 SVGAGI. CDR3 amino acids: CASSYGREQYF. The DNA for the CDR3 is TGTGCCAGCAGTTACGGTAGGGAGCAGTACTTC.

The V and J genes are TRBV7-2 and TRBJ2-1, with D perhaps TRBD2 (6 bases). This CDR3 is built from 16 residues. V lost 1 base and J 8 bases, leaving 18 bases between the germline ends. Germline assignment: CDR1 SGHTA and CDR2 FQGNSA. CDR3 in amino acids: CASSLGGAGYFDEQFF. As DNA, the CDR3 is TGTGCCAGCAGCTTAGGGGGAGCGGGTTATTTCGATGAGCAGTTCTTC.

This chain uses TRBV4-2 with TRBJ2-1; no definite D call. CDR3 size: 15 residues. Germline V lookup: CDR1 LGHNA, CDR2 YNFKEQ. V was shortened by 1 base and J by 5 bases, with 12 bases between the two germline ends. The CDR3 spells CASSQVGLDDNEQFF. CDR3 sequence (DNA): TGTGCCAGCAGCCAAGTCGGCCTAGACGACAATGAGCAGTTCTTC.

The rearrangement uses TRBV6-5 and TRBJ2-7, with D perhaps being TRBD1 or TRBD2 (5 bases each). The CDR3 covers 12 residues. Germline assignment: CDR1 MNHEY and CDR2 SVGAGI. Between the trimmed V and J ends, which lost 6 bases and 9 bases, there was a span of 15 bases. The CDR3 region is CASSKLGTRQYF. CDR3 in DNA: TGTGCCAGCAGCAAACTTGGGACCCGGCAGTACTTC.

The gene calls are TRBV30 and TRBJ1-1; 7 bases line up with TRBD1. The germline V gene encodes CDR1 GTSNPN and CDR2 SVGIG (reference sequence). CDR3 length: 17 amino acids. Trimming cost V 2 bases and J 7 bases; bases outside gene matches: 19. The CDR3 loop is CAWSTRVGTVGLGEAFF. In nucleotides, the CDR3 is TGTGCCTGGAGTACCAGGGTAGGGACAGTGGGTTTGGGTGAAGCTTTCTTT.

This chain links TRBV6-1 with TRBJ1-2; D is unclear. Trimming removed 8 bases at V and 0 bases at J, with 16 bases between. Germline V gene lookup returns CDR1 MNHNS and CDR2 SASEGT. This CDR3 has 15 residues. CDR3 sequence reads: CASWATVYSNYGYTF. DNA of the CDR3: TGTGCCAGCTGGGCAACAGTCTATTCTAACTATGGCTACACCTTC.

J is TRBJ1-2 and V is TRBV10-3; D not resolved. The V gene's germline CDR1 is ENHRY and CDR2 SYGVKD. The V end lost 2 bases, the J end lost 4 bases, and 5 bases lay between the germline ends. The CDR3 totals 12 residues. CDR3 region: CAISETTYGYTF. The CDR3 DNA reads TGTGCCATCAGTGAGACAACCTATGGCTACACCTTC.

The chain combines TRBV28 with TRBJ2-7; 8 bases map to TRBD1. The CDR3 totals 16 residues. Germline V gene sequence: CDR1 MDHEN, CDR2 SYDVKM. J was trimmed by 7 bases and V by 6 bases; bases with no gene match: 17. CDR3 DNA sequence: TGTGCCAGCAGCTCCCGACGGGACAGGCGCCTTGGGGAGCAGTACTTC. The encoded protein is CASSSRRDRRLGEQYF.

This rearrangement joins TRBV6-5 to TRBJ2-7, with D perhaps being TRBD1 or TRBD2 (7 bases each). Germline-derived CDR1 and CDR2 are MNHEY and SVGAGI. The CDR3 length is 14 residues. V was trimmed by 6 bases and J by 3 bases, leaving 15 bases between them. The CDR3 DNA reads TGTGCCAGCAGAGCGACAGGGAGGGACTACGAGCAGTACTTC. This translates into CASRATGRDYEQYF.

This chain joins TRBV5-1 and TRBJ2-5; D is undetermined. Trimming removed 1 base at V and 0 bases at J, with 1 base between. CDR1 is SGHRS, CDR2 YFSETQ, per germline. The CDR3 is 12 amino acids. The CDR3 DNA is TGCGCCAGCAGCTTGAACCAAGAGACCCAGTACTTC. This translates into CASSLNQETQYF.

The chain has TRBV13 and TRBJ2-1, with TRBD2 matching over 12 bases. The germline V gene has CDR1 PRHDT and CDR2 FYEKMQ (reference sequence). This CDR3 is built from 15 residues. V gave up 0 bases and J gave up 6 bases; unmatched junction bases: 0. The CDR3 DNA follows: TGTGCCAGCAGCTTAGGACTAGCGGGAGGCAATGAGCAGTTCTTC. Protein: CASSLGLAGGNEQFF.

This chain joins TRBV9 and TRBJ1-1, with D perhaps matching TRBD1 (5 bases). The V end was cut by 6 bases, the J end by 7 bases, with 19 bases between. CDR1 is SGDLS, CDR2 YYNGEE, per germline. The CDR3 runs to 14 residues. CDR3 region: CASTSGGEEVEAFF. In DNA form, the CDR3 reads TGTGCCAGCACCTCCGGAGGGGAGGAGGTTGAAGCTTTCTTT. Based on the CDR3 plus reference TRBV9 and TRBJ1-1, the full variable domain is DSGVTQTPKHLITATGQRVTLRCSPRSGDLSVYWYQQSLDQGLQFLIQYYNGEERAKGNILERFSAQQFPDLHSELNLSSLELGDSALYFCASTSGGEEVEAFFGQGTRLTVV.